This T cell receptor beta chain comes out of a study of shared clonotypes between healthy human individuals. Study-level findings and limits: Estimated clonotype richness was generally higher in naive than memory subsets. Naive CD4 clonotype sharing across a few donors was around 5.5%.

Comments on this clone: Its matching antigen is unknown.

This CDR3 is built from 13 residues. Germline V gives CDR1 MDHEN, CDR2 SYDVKM. V lost 5 bases and J 5 bases, leaving 13 bases between the germline ends. A deep-level run was used for the assay. Per the original data handling: Junction-only sequences without quality scores were provided by ImmunoSEQ, so filtering was different. Measured with immunoSEQ multiplex PCR; TCRdb has only the in-frame clones, and not every one. The DNA gave D and trimming, while V, J and clone size come from that table. The repertoire holds around 2,100,000 clones, about 94% seen once, with approximately 1.2% in the top ten. CD8 cells classed as naive were CD45RO-negative and positively selected for CCR7, excluding terminally differentiated effector memory CD45RA+ cells.

The sample taken for sequencing was naive CD8+ T cells sorted from blood. The rearrangement joins TRBV28 to TRBJ2-7; no clear D gene. This sequence was found in a young man in good health. CDR3 sequence reads: CASSPLGIHEQYF. In nucleotides, the CDR3 is TGTGCCAGCAGTCCGCTTGGAATCCACGAGCAGTACTTC.